The 21 T cell receptor beta chains given below trace back to one sample, sequenced in a study of CD8 T cells in ankylosing spondylitis. TCRdb recomputed calls from the 5' RACE reads with MiXCR, one row per CDR3 protein. The data contain about 800,000 distinct CDR3 sequences, 12% of them singletons. No cognate antigen is known for these TCRs. Overall study findings and caveats: One TCR beta motif, made up of several highly homologous variants, appeared characteristic of ankylosing spondylitis blood.

Specimen: blood, either unsorted or a sorted T cell fraction (not recorded which). Receptor source: a male donor with ankylosing spondylitis.

The rearrangement links TRBV5-5 to TRBJ2-7; the match to TRBD1 covers 7 bases. V was clipped by 1 base and J by 6 bases; unmatched bases: 13. Germline V gene sequence: CDR1 SGHKS, CDR2 YYEKEE (reference sequence). This CDR3 is built from 16 residues. The CDR3 loop is CASSLTLNRGLSEQYF. CDR3 bases: TGTGCCAGCAGCTTGACCTTGAACAGGGGCTTATCCGAGCAGTACTTC.

V is TRBV20-1 and J is TRBJ1-2; a possible D gene is TRBD1 (6 bases). In germline, CDR1 is DFQATT, CDR2 SNEGSKA (reference sequence). With 5 bases removed from V and 8 bases from J, the gap between germline ends came to 21 bases. The CDR3 runs to 14 residues. The CDR3 DNA sequence: TGCAGTGCTCTAACCTCTACAGGGAATGGCGGCTACACCTTC. Translated, it gives CSALTSTGNGGYTF.

This chain uses TRBV20-1 with TRBJ2-7; D not certain. The germline gives CDR1 DFQATT, CDR2 SNEGSKA (reference sequence). The CDR3 totals 11 residues. Trimming stripped 2 bases from V and 6 bases from J, with 8 bases between. The CDR3 protein is CSARLDGEQYF. CDR3 nucleotide sequence: TGCAGTGCTAGACTAGACGGCGAGCAGTACTTC.

This clonotype has only a few counts. This chain uses TRBV4-2 with TRBJ2-1, with 8 positions matching TRBD2. The CDR3 length is 17 residues. Losses at the gene ends were 3 bases for V and 6 bases for J; bases not matched to a gene: 13. The germline gives CDR1 LGHNA, CDR2 YNFKEQ. CDR3 in DNA: TGTGCCAGCAGCCATCCCTTAAGCGGGAGAGGGGGCAATGAGCAGTTCTTC. Translated: CASSHPLSGRGGNEQFF.

Ten or more counts support this clonotype. The rearrangement links TRBV12-3 or TRBV12-4 to TRBJ2-5, with D uncertain. The CDR3 totals 13 residues. V was cut by 1 base and J by 7 bases, with 10 bases left in between. The CDR3 region is CASSLETVTTQYF. The DNA of the CDR3 is TGTGCCAGCAGTTTAGAGACCGTCACGACCCAGTACTTC.

The sample holds a few counts of this clonotype. The chain recombines TRBV6-5 with TRBJ1-6, with D hard to call. The CDR3 contains 15 residues. V lost 0 bases and J 8 bases, leaving 11 bases between the germline ends. Per germline, CDR1 MNHEY and CDR2 SVGAGI. CDR3 residues: CASSYSDKLDSPLHF. Here the CDR3 DNA reads TGTGCCAGCAGTTACTCCGACAAGTTGGATTCACCCCTCCACTTT.

This clonotype turned up a few times. As DNA, the CDR3 is TGCGCCAGCAGCTCCCCGGCGGGAGCTGTTGGCACAGATACGCAGTATTTT. Amino acids: CASSSPAGAVGTDTQYF. V gene TRBV5-1 combines with J gene TRBJ2-3; 7 bases align to TRBD2. Germline V lookup: CDR1 SGHRS, CDR2 YFSETQ. This CDR3 spans 17 amino acids. J gave up 1 base and V 3 bases, and 11 bases lay outside the gene matches.

This clonotype was seen more than once but under ten times. Compared with germline, one end of the junction differs, possibly owing to a read error. The CDR3 sequence is CASSGEGRLRDF. The CDR3 DNA reads TGTGCCAGCAGTGGAGAGGGCCGGCTAAGGGACTTC. The V and J genes are TRBV2 and TRBJ2-5, with D possibly TRBD2 on 5 matching bases. The CDR3 loop spans 12 amino acids. Germline V gives CDR1 SNHLY, CDR2 FYNNEI.

This chain joins TRBV6-5 and TRBJ1-1; no definite D call. The V end was cut by 0 bases, the J end by 0 bases, with 11 bases between. Germline V gene data show CDR1 as MNHEY and CDR2 as SVGAGI. This CDR3 region has 16 residues. CDR3: CASSYSRAGMNTEAFF. As DNA, the CDR3 is TGTGCCAGCAGTTACTCGAGGGCAGGCATGAACACTGAAGCTTTCTTT.

J is TRBJ2-1 and V is TRBV7-2; TRBD2 agrees at 8 bases. This CDR3 comprises 16 residues. Germline assignment: CDR1 SGHTA and CDR2 FQGNSA. Unmatched junction bases numbered 5, after V lost 2 bases and J lost 2 bases. This CDR3 is CASSLIAGIAYNEQFF. CDR3 in DNA: TGTGCCAGCAGCTTAATAGCGGGAATCGCCTACAATGAGCAGTTCTTC.

This clonotype came up a few times. The chain recombines TRBV18 with TRBJ1-1; D remains unclear. This CDR3 region has 14 residues. Between the trimmed V and J ends, which lost 3 bases and 1 base, there was a span of 9 bases. Germline-derived CDR1 and CDR2 are KGHSH and LQKENI. CDR3 bases: TGTGCCAGCTCACCGTTCGCGGCGAACACTGAAGCTTTCTTT. As protein: CASSPFAANTEAFF.

This clonotype was seen more than once but under ten times. This chain joins TRBV2 and TRBJ2-7; 12 nucleotides align to TRBD1. J gave up 5 bases and V 7 bases, and 9 bases lay outside the gene matches. The CDR3 extends over 15 amino acids. CDR1 and CDR2 (germline): SNHLY, FYNNEI. The CDR3 is CASILPGQGANEQYF. The CDR3 DNA reads as TGTGCCAGCATATTACCGGGACAGGGGGCCAACGAGCAGTACTTC.

This clonotype came up many times. V usage is TRBV5-1 and J usage is TRBJ1-1; D is perhaps TRBD1 (5 bases). Trimming shortened V by 5 bases and J by 3 bases, and 20 bases separated the two germline ends. This CDR3 spans 16 amino acids. In germline, CDR1 is SGHRS, CDR2 YFSETQ. CDR3 sequence: CASRLGWGKVDTEAFF. The CDR3, as DNA: TGCGCCAGCAGACTTGGGTGGGGCAAGGTCGACACTGAAGCTTTCTTT.

This clonotype was counted only a few times. The J gene is TRBJ1-4, the V gene TRBV15, with 9 nucleotides matching TRBD1. CDR1 is LNHNV and CDR2 is YYDKDF in the germline V gene (reference sequence). The CDR3 runs 15 residues. Germline trimming cut 1 base from V and 7 bases from J; bases unmatched to any gene: 4. CDR3 DNA: TGTGCCACCAGCAGAGGGACAGGGGAGGGTGAAAAACTGTTTTTT. Amino acids: CATSRGTGEGEKLFF.

The rearrangement uses TRBV6-2 or TRBV6-3 and TRBJ2-7; TRBD2 matches at 9 bases. The CDR3 has 14 residues. Germline CDR1 reads MNHEY; CDR2 reads SVGEGT. The trim removed 8 bases at V and 3 bases at J, leaving 8 bases unmatched. CDR3 protein: CASRKASGIYEQYF. CDR3 in DNA: TGTGCCAGCCGGAAGGCTAGCGGGATCTACGAGCAGTACTTC.

For the CDR3, the DNA is TGTGCCAGCAGCCCCGACCCCGACAGGAGGAACACCGGGGAGCTGTTTTTT. Translated, it gives CASSPDPDRRNTGELFF. The gene calls are TRBV11-2 and TRBJ2-2, with a weak D call TRBD1 (6 bases). This CDR3 has 17 residues. V was clipped by 5 bases and J by 1 base, with 17 bases between them. The germline V gene has CDR1 SGHAT and CDR2 FQNNGV.

This sequence joins TRBV20-1 and TRBJ2-7, with 10 bases that match TRBD2. This CDR3 is built from 16 residues. Trimming removed 6 bases from V and 3 bases from J; junction bases left unmatched: 14. CDR1 is DFQATT and CDR2 is SNEGSKA in the germline V gene (reference sequence). CDR3 bases: TGCAGTGCCAGCTCACGACTAGCGGGCACGTTCTACGAGCAGTACTTC. Protein product: CSASSRLAGTFYEQYF.

This clonotype came up a few times. The rearrangement uses TRBV7-2 and TRBJ1-4, with TRBD1 as a possible D gene (5 bases). The V gene lost 2 bases and the J gene lost 4 bases, with 8 bases spanning the gap. CDR1 SGHTA and CDR2 FQGNSA come from the germline V gene. This CDR3 is 14 amino acids long. CDR3 region: CASSLTGFNEKLFF. In nucleotides, the CDR3 is TGTGCCAGCAGCTTAACAGGTTTTAATGAAAAACTGTTTTTT.

The J gene is TRBJ2-3, the V gene TRBV11-3, with a weak D call TRBD1 (6 bases). This CDR3 has 16 amino acids. CDR1 is SGHNT and CDR2 is YENEEA in the germline V gene. The ends were cut back, 1 base at V and 2 bases at J, with 13 bases in the middle. This CDR3 reads CASSLGFDRSTDTQYF. The DNA of the CDR3 is TGTGCCAGCAGCTTAGGCTTCGACAGGTCCACAGATACGCAGTATTTT.

The CDR3 nucleotides read TGTGCCAGCAGGTTGACTGCAGGGGAGCTGTTTTTT. Translated: CASRLTAGELFF. The chain joins TRBV6-6 to TRBJ2-2, with D hard to call. The CDR3 covers 12 residues. Trimming took off 6 bases at V and 8 bases at J, with 10 bases between the two ends. Germline V CDR1 and CDR2: MNHNY, SVGAGI (reference sequence).

The table lists this clonotype with a few counts. The chain links TRBV27 to TRBJ2-3, with D possibly TRBD2 on 6 matching bases. CDR3 size: 16 residues. Trimming left V 4 bases short and J 0 bases short, with 14 bases between. Germline-derived CDR1 and CDR2 are MNHEY and SMNVEV (reference sequence). The CDR3 is CASSSAGYSSTDTQYF. The CDR3 DNA follows: TGTGCCAGCAGTTCCGCGGGATATTCTAGCACAGATACGCAGTATTTT.